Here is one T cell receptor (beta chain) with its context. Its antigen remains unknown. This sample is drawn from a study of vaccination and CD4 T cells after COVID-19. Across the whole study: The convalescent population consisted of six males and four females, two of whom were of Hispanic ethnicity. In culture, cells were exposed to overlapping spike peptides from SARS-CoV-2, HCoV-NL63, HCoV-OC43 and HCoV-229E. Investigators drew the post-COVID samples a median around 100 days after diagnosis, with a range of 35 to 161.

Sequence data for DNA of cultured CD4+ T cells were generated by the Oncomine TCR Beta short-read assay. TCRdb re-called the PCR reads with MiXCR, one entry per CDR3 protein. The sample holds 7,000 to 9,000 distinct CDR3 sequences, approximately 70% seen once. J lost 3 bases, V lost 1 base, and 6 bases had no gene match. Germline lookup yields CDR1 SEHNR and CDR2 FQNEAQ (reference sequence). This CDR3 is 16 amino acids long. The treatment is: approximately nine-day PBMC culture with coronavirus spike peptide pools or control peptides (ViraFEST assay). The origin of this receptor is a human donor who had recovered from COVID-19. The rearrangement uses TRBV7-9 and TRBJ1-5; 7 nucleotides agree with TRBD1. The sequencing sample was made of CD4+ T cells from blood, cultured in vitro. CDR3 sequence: CASSLGTTGPNQPQHF. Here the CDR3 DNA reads TGTGCCAGCAGCTTAGGGACGACAGGGCCCAATCAGCCCCAGCATTTT.